This T cell receptor (beta chain) appears in the sequencing data of a study of identical twins. Comments on this clonotype: Antigen unknown.

TCRdb called the 5' RACE reads again in MiXCR, with one record for every CDR3 protein. In the table there are 420,000 or so distinct CDR3 sequences, about 18% of which are singletons. CDR3 length: 15 amino acids. Germline trimming cut 3 bases from V and 2 bases from J; bases unmatched to any gene: 5. Germline CDR1 and CDR2: SGHTA and FQGNSA. Study findings and constraints: For monozygotic twins, models underestimated out-of-frame TCR alpha sharing.

Sequencing used naive T cells sorted from blood. This chain uses TRBV7-2 with TRBJ2-7; 9 bases agree with TRBD2. This TCR was sampled from a man aged 45 to 65 in good health. The CDR3 DNA sequence: TGTGCCAGCAGCTTGGTGGCGGGAGGGACCTACGAGCAGTACTTC. This encodes CASSLVAGGTYEQYF.